This TCR beta chain was sequenced in a study of blood T cell repertoires in COVID-19. At the level of the study: Acute and convalescent COVID-19 samples came from the United States, Italy and Spain. T cells, B-cell-depleted T cells, or PBMCs provided the cDNA or gDNA that served as material.

A single count supports this clone. Study processing details: Amplification of reference gene primers was used by the study to estimate nucleated cell counts. Clones were read by immunoSEQ multiplex PCR, and TCRdb kept only the in-frame ones, dropping some. That table supplies the V and J calls and clone size; D and trimming were determined from the DNA. The sample consists of approximately 120,000 clones, around 90% of them appearing once. Seattle cases were enrolled at active infection and followed longitudinally. Germline loops: CDR1 MNHEY, CDR2 SVGAGI. CDR3 length: 14 residues. The trim removed 8 bases at V and 2 bases at J, leaving 7 bases unmatched.

This receptor was taken from a man aged 50-59 years with COVID-19, enrolled during active disease. The rearrangement uses TRBV6-5 and TRBJ1-2; 8 positions match TRBD1. Sample: peripheral blood. The DNA for the CDR3 is TGTGCCAGCCGCGCAGGGGGCGCCAACTATGGCTACACCTTC. Its protein is CASRAGGANYGYTF.